This is a list of T cell receptor beta chains from one sample in a study of T cells in Graves' hyperthyroidism and ophthalmopathy. TCRdb passed the multiplex PCR reads through MiXCR, listing each CDR3 protein once. The sample records 350,000 to 450,000 distinct CDR3 sequences, about 18% being singletons. Sequencing was done on a sample of blood. Receptors originate from a woman aged 25-40 years with Graves' hyperthyroidism that later progressed to Graves' ophthalmopathy. Both conserved end residues are trimmed from each CDR3.

j_call v_call cdr3_aa
TRBJ1-2 TRBV27 ASSRGQGLYGYT
TRBJ2-3 TRBV12-5 ASAVRAGADTQY
TRBJ1-5 TRBV19 ASTGQPYQPQH
TRBJ2-1 TRBV20-1 SARGGQGGYNEQF
TRBJ2-1 TRBV19 ASSSTQVGPYNEQF
TRBJ2-3 TRBV29-1 SVRGGEDTQY
TRBJ1-4 TRBV3-1 ASSPSPRGEKLF
TRBJ2-2 TRBV11-2 ASSRSSGRGTGELF
TRBJ2-1 TRBV27 ASSLWEGPYNEQF
TRBJ2-7 TRBV20-1 SASTGTGYEQY
TRBJ2-7 TRBV14 ASSPQLAGGNEQY
TRBJ2-7 TRBV5-5 ASSLEGFPYEQY
TRBJ2-5 TRBV7-9 ASSLAGFGETQY
TRBJ1-2 TRBV7-9 ASSLVGVGYT
TRBJ1-3 TRBV19 ATKDRGRGGNTIY
TRBJ1-1 TRBV30 AWRWTAPNTEAF
TRBJ2-2 TRBV5-1 ASSLGLDGGELF
TRBJ2-7 TRBV11-2 ASSLGWGYEQY
TRBJ1-1 TRBV19 ASTPFSGKDPNTEAF
TRBJ2-1 TRBV29-1 SVEDLTSGSVDEQF
TRBJ1-2 TRBV28 ASSFGTLYGYT
TRBJ2-1 TRBV4-1 ASSQEKGYNEQF
TRBJ1-2 TRBV10-2 ASSGDRTGYT
TRBJ1-2 TRBV5-6 ASSPASNLLYGYT
TRBJ2-5 TRBV27 ASSPRRPGVETQY
TRBJ2-7 TRBV7-8 ASSLELAPNYEQY
TRBJ1-1 TRBV4-1 ASSHPQQGMNTEAF
TRBJ2-3 TRBV27 ASSLAPSSTDTQY
TRBJ2-2 TRBV27 ASSLEGRSSRNTGELF
TRBJ2-5 TRBV20-1 SADSGDLSQETQY
TRBJ2-1 TRBV19 ASKAGQAYNEQF
TRBJ2-5 TRBV7-9 ASSLVNGQETQY